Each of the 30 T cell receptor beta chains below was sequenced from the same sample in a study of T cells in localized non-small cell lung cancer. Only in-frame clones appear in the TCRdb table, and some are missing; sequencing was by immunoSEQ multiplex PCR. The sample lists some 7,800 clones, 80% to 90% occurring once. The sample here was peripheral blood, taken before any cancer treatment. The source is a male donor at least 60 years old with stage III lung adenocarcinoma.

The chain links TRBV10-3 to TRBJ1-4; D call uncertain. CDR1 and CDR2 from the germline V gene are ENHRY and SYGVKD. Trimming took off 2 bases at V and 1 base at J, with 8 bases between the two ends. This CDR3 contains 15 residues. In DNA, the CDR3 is TGTGCCATCAGTGAGGCCCCGGGAACTAATGAAAAACTGTTTTTT. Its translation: CAISEAPGTNEKLFF.

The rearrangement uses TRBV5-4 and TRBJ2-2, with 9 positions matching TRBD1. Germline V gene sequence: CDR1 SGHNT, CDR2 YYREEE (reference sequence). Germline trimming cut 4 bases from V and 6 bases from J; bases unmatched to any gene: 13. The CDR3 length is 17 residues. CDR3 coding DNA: TGTGCCAGCAGCATCGGTAGGGGACAGGGCTTGCCCGGGGAGCTGTTTTTT. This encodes CASSIGRGQGLPGELFF.

CDR3 coding DNA: TGTGCCAGCAGCCCGGCGGGGCGGCTGGGGGATACGCAGTATTTT. Encoded protein: CASSPAGRLGDTQYF. The chain joins TRBV5-4 to TRBJ2-3, with a possible D match to TRBD2 (6 bases). V was pared by 4 bases and J by 6 bases, with 18 bases between. CDR1 is SGHNT, CDR2 YYREEE, per germline (reference sequence). The CDR3 consists of 15 residues.

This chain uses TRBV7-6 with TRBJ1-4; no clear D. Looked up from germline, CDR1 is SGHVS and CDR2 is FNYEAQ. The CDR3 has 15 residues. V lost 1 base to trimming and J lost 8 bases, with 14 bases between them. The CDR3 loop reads CASSLDVGLGEKLFF. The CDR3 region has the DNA TGTGCCAGCAGCTTAGACGTCGGCTTAGGGGAAAAACTGTTTTTT.

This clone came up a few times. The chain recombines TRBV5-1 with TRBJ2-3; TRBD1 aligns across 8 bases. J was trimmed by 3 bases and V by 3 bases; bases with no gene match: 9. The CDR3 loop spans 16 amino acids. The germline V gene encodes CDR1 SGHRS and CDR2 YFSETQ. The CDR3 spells CASSWPPGQETDTQYF. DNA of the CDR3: TGCGCCAGCAGCTGGCCGCCGGGACAGGAGACAGATACGCAGTATTTT. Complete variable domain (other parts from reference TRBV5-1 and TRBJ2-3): KAGVTQTPRYLIKTRGQQVTLSCSPISGHRSVSWYQQTPGQGLQFLFEYFSETQRNKGNFPGRFSGRQFSNSRSEMNVSTLELGDSALYLCASSWPPGQETDTQYFGPGTRLTVL.

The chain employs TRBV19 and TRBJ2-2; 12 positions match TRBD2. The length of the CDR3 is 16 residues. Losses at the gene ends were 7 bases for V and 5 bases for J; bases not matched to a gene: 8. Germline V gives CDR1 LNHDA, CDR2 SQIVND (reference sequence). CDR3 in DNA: TGTGCCAGTATCAGGCTAGCGGGGGGGCCTACCGGGGAGCTGTTTTTT. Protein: CASIRLAGGPTGELFF.

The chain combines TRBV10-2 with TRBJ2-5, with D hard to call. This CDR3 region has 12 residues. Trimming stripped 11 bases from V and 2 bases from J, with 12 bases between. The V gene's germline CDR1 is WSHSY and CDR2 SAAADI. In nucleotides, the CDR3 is TGCGCCGCAAGGGCCCCTCAAGAGACCCAGTACTTC. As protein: CAARAPQETQYF.

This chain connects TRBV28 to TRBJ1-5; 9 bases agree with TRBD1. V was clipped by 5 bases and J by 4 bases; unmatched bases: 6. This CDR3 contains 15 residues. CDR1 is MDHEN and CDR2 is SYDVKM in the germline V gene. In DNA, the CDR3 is TGTGCCAGCAGTCCCCAACAGGGGGCTAATCAGCCCCAGCATTTT. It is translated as CASSPQQGANQPQHF.

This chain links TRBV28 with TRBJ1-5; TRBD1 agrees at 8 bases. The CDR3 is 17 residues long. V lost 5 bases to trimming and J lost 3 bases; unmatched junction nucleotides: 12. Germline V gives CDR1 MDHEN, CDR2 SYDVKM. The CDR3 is CASSTRDRLGPNQPQHF. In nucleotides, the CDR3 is TGTGCCAGCAGTACTCGGGACAGGTTAGGGCCCAATCAGCCCCAGCATTTT.

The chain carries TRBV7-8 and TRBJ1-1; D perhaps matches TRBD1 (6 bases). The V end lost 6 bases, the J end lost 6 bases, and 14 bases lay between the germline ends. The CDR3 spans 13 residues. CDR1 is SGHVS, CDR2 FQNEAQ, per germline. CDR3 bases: TGTGCCAGCAGACTAGGGGGGGGGCCTGAAGCTTTCTTT. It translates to CASRLGGGPEAFF.

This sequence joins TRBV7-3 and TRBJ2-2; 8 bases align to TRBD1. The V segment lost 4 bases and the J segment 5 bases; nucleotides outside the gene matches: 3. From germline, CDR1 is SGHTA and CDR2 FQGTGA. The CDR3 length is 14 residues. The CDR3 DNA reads TGTGCCAGCAGCTCAGGGGGCGGGACCGGGGAGCTGTTTTTT. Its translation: CASSSGGGTGELFF.

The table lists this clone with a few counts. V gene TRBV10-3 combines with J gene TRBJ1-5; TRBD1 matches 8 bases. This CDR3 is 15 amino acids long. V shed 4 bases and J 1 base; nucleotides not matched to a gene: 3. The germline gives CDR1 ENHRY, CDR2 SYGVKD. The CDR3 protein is CAISGQGSSNQPQHF. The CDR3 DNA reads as TGTGCCATCAGTGGACAGGGGTCGAGCAATCAGCCCCAGCATTTT.

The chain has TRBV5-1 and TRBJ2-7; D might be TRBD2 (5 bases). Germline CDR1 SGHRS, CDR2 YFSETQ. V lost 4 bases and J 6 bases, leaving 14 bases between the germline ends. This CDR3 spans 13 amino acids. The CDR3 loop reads CASSLNEGREQYF. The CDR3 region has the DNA TGCGCCAGCAGCCTAAATGAGGGCCGCGAGCAGTACTTC.

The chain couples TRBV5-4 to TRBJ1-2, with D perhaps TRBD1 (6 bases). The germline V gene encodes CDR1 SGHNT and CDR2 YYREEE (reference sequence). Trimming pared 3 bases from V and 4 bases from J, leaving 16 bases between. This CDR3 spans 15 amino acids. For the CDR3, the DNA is TGTGCCAGCAGCTGGGGTGGGGGGCTTATCTATGGCTACACCTTC. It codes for CASSWGGGLIYGYTF.

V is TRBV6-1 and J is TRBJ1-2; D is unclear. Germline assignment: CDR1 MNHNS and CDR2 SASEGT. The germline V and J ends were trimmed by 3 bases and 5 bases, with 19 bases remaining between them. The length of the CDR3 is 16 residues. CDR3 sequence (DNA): TGTGCCAGCAGTGAGACGGCAGGAATTCACCTTTATGGCTACACCTTC. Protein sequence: CASSETAGIHLYGYTF.

DNA for the CDR3: TGTGCCATCAGTGAGTCGACCGGCCGGGGGACCCTCCACTTT. Translation: CAISESTGRGTLHF. The J gene is TRBJ1-6, the V gene TRBV10-3; possibly TRBD1 for D (5 bases). V was shortened by 0 bases and J by 14 bases, with 14 bases between the two germline ends. There are 14 residues in the CDR3. Germline CDR1 reads ENHRY; CDR2 reads SYGVKD.

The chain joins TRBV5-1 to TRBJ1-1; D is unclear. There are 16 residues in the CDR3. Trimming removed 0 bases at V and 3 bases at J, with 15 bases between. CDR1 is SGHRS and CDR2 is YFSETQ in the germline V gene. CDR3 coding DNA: TGCGCCAGCAGCTTGGGCGGGTGGATACGGGACACTGAAGCTTTCTTT. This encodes CASSLGGWIRDTEAFF.

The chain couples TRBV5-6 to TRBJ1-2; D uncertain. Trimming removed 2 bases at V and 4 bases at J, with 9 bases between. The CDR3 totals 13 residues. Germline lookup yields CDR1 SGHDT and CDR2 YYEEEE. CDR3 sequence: CASSLNGLYGYTF. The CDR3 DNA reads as TGTGCCAGCAGCTTAAACGGACTCTATGGCTACACCTTC.

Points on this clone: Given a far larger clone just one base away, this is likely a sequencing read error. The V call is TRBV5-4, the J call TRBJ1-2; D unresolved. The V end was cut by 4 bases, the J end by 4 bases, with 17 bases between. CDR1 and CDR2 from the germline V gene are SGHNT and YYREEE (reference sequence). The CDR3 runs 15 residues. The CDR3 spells CASSLEELSFYGYTF. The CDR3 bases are TGTGCCAGCAGCCTAGAAGAGCTCAGCTTCTATGGCTACACCTTC. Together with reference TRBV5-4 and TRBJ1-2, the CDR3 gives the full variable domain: ETGVTQSPTHLIKTRGQQVTLRCSSQSGHNTVSWYQQALGQGPQFIFQYYREEENGRGNFPPRFSGLQFPNYSSELNVNALELDDSALYLCASSLEELSFYGYTFGSGTRLTVV.

In DNA, the CDR3 is TGTGCCAGCAGCTTCCCTAGCGGGACGAACGAGCAGTACTTC. It yields the protein CASSFPSGTNEQYF. The chain recombines TRBV5-4 with TRBJ2-7; 9 nucleotides align to TRBD2. The length of the CDR3 is 14 residues. Germline CDR1 is SGHNT and CDR2 is YYREEE (reference sequence). The V and J ends lost 2 bases and 5 bases, in that order; junction bases with no gene match: 5.

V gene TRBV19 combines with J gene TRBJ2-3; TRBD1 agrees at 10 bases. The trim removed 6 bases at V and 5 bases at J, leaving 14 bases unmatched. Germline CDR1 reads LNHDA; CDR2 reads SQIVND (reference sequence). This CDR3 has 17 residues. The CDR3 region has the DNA TGTGCCAGTAGACCCCAGAAGAGACAGGGGGCTGGAGATACGCAGTATTTT. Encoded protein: CASRPQKRQGAGDTQYF.

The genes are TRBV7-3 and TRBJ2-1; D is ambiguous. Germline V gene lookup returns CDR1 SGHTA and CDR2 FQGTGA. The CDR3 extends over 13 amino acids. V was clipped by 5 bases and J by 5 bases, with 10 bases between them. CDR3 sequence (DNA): TGTGCCAGCAGCCCCAAGGTCCACAATGAGCAGTTCTTC. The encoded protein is CASSPKVHNEQFF.

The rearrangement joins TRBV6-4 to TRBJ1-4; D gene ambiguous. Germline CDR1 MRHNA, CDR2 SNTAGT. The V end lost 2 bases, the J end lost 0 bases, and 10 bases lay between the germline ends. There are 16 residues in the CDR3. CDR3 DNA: TGTGCCAGCAGTGACGGGATAGGCACAACTAATGAAAAACTGTTTTTT. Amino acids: CASSDGIGTTNEKLFF.

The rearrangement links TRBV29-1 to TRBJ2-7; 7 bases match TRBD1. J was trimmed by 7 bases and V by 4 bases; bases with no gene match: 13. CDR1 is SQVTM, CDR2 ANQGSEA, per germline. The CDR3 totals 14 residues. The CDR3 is CSVVVGGTRGEQYF. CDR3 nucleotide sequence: TGCAGCGTTGTCGTCGGAGGCACCAGGGGGGAGCAGTACTTC.

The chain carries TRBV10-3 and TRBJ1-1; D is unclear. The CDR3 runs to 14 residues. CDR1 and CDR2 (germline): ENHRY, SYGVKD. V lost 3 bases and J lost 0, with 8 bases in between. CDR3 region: CAISEKGMNTEAFF. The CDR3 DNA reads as TGTGCCATCAGTGAAAAGGGCATGAACACTGAAGCTTTCTTT.

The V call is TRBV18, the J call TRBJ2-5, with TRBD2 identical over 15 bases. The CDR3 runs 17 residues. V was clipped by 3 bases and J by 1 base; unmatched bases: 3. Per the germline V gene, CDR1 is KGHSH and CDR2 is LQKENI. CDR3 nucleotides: TGTGCCAGCTCACCGGGACTAGCGGGGGGATTCCAAGAGACCCAGTACTTC. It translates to CASSPGLAGGFQETQYF.

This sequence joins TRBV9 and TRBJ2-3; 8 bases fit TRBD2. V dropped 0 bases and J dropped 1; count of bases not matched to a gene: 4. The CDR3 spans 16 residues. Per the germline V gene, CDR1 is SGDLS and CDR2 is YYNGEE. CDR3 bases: TGTGCCAGCAGCGTAGTGGGTAGCGGGGGCACAGATACGCAGTATTTT. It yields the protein CASSVVGSGGTDTQYF.

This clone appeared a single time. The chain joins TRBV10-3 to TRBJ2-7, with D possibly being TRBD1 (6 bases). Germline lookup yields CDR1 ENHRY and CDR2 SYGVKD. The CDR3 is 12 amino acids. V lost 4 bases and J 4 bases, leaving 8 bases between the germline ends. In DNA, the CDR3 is TGTGCCATCAGTGGGACAGATTACGAGCAGTACTTC. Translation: CAISGTDYEQYF.

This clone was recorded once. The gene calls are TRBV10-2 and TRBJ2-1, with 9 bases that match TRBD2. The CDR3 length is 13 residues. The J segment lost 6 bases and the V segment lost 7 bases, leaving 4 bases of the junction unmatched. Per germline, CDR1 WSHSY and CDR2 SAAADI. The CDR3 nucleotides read TGCGCCAGCACCCTGACTAGCGGCAATGAGCAGTTCTTC. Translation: CASTLTSGNEQFF.

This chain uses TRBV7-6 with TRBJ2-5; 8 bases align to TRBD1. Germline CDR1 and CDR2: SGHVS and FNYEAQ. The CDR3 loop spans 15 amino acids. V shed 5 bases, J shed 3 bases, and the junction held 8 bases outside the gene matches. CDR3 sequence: CASSPRTGMEETQYF. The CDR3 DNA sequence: TGTGCCAGCAGCCCTCGGACAGGGATGGAAGAGACCCAGTACTTC.